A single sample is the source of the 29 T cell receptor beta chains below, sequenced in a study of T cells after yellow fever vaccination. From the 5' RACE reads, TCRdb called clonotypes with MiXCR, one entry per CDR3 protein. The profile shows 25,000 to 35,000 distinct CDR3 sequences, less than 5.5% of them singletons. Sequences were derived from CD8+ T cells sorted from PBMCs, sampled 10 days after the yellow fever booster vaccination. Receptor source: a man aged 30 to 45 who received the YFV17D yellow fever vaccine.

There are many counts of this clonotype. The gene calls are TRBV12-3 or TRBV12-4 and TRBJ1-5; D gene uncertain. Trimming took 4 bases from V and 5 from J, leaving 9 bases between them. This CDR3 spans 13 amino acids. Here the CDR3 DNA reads TGTGCCAGCAGTTCCGGGCCCTATCAGCCCCAGCATTTT. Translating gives CASSSGPYQPQHF.

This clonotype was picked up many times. CDR3 loop: CASSLSSFGFSVEKLFF. The CDR3 DNA follows: TGTGCCAGCAGCTTATCCTCCTTCGGTTTCTCTGTGGAAAAACTGTTTTTT. This rearrangement joins TRBV7-2 to TRBJ1-4, with D unresolved. The CDR3 extends over 17 amino acids. Deletions cut 2 bases from V and 8 bases from J, with 21 bases between. Germline CDR1 and CDR2: SGHTA and FQGNSA.

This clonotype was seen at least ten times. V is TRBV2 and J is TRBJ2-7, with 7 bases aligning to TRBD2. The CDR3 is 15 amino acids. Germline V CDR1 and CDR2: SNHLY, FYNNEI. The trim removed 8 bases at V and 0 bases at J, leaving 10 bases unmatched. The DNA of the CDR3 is TGTGCCAGCCGATTCGAACTAGCGTCCTCCTACGAGCAGTACTTC. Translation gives CASRFELASSYEQYF. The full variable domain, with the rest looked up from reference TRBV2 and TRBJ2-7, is EPEVTQTPSHQVTQMGQEVILRCVPISNHLYFYWYRQILGQKVEFLVSFYNNEISEKSEIFDDQFSVERPDGSNFTLKIRSTKLEDSAMYFCASRFELASSYEQYFGPGTRLTVT.

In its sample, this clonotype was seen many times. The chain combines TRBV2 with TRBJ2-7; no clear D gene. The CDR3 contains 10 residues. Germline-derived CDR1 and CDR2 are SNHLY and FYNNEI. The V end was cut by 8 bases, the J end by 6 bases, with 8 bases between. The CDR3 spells CASGFAEQYF. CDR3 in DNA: TGTGCCAGCGGGTTCGCCGAGCAGTACTTC.

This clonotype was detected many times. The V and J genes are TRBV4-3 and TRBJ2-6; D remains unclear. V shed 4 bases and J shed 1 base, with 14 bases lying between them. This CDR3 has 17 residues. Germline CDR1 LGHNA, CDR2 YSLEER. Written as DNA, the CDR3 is TGCGCCAGCAGCCTGGATCTATTAGTGTCTGGGGCCAACGTCCTGACTTTC. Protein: CASSLDLLVSGANVLTF.

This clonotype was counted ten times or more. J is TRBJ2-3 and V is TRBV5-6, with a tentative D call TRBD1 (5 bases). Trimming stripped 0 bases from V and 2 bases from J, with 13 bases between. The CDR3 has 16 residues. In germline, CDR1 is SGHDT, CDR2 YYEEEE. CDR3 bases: TGTGCCAGCAGCTTGGCTGGGGCCTACCTCACAGATACGCAGTATTTT. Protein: CASSLAGAYLTDTQYF.

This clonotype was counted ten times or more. Here the CDR3 DNA reads TGTGCCAGCAGTTACCAGTCGCACAGGGAGGTCTACGAGCAGTACTTC. This codes for CASSYQSHREVYEQYF. The chain uses TRBV6-5 and TRBJ2-7, with D possibly called TRBD1 or TRBD2 (6 bases each). Germline V lookup: CDR1 MNHEY, CDR2 SVGAGI. This CDR3 contains 16 residues. V lost 2 bases to trimming and J lost 3 bases, with 17 bases between them.

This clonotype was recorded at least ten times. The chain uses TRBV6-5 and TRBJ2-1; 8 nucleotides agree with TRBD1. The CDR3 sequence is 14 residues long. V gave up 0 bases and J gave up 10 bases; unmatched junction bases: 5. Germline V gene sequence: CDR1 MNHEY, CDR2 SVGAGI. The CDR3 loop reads CASSYSRQGHEQFF. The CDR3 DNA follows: TGTGCCAGCAGTTACTCGCGACAGGGGCACGAGCAGTTCTTC.

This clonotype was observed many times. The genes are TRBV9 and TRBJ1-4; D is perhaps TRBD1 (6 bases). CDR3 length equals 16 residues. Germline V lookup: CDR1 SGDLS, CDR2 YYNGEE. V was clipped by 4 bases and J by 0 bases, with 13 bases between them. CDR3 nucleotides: TGTGCCAGCAGCCAGGGGAGGGCAACAACTAATGAAAAACTGTTTTTT. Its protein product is CASSQGRATTNEKLFF.

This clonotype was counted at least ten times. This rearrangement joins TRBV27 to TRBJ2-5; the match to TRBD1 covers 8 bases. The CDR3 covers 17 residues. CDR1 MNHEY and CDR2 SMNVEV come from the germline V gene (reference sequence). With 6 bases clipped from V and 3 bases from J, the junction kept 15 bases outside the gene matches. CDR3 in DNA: TGTGCCAGCAGCCTAGCGAGGGACAGGCCCCACAAAGAGACCCAGTACTTC. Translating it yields CASSLARDRPHKETQYF.

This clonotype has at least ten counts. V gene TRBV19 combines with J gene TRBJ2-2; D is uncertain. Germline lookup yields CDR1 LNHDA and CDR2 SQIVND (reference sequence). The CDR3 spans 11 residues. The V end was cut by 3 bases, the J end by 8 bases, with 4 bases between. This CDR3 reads CASSIVGELFF. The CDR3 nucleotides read TGTGCCAGTAGTATTGTGGGGGAGCTGTTTTTT.

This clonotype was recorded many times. CDR3 sequence reads: CASSSGGGRNEQFF. The CDR3 DNA reads TGTGCCAGCAGCAGCGGTGGGGGGCGCAATGAGCAGTTCTTC. This sequence joins TRBV7-6 and TRBJ2-1, with D perhaps matching TRBD1 or TRBD2 (6 bases each). Looked up from germline, CDR1 is SGHVS and CDR2 is FNYEAQ. Trimming stripped 5 bases from V and 6 bases from J, with 14 bases between. This CDR3 spans 14 amino acids.

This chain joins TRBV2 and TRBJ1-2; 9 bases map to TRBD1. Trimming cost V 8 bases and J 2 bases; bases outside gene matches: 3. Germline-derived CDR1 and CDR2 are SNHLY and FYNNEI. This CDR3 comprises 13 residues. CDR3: CASSGTGNYGYTF. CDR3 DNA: TGTGCCAGCTCGGGGACAGGGAACTATGGCTACACCTTC.

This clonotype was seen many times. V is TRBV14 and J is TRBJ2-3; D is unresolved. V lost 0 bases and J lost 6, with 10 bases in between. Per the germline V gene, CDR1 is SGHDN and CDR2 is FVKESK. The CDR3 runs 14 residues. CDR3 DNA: TGTGCCAGCAGCCAAGAGGCAGGCCTGGATACGCAGTATTTT. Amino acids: CASSQEAGLDTQYF.

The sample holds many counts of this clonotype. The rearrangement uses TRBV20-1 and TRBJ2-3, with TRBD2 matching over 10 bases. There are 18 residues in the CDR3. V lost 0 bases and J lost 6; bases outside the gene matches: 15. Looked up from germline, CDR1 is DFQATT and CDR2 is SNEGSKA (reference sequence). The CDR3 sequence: CSARELGQAGGPSDTQYF. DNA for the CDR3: TGCAGTGCTAGAGAGTTAGGGCAAGCGGGAGGGCCTTCGGATACGCAGTATTTT.

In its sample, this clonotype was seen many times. The CDR3 DNA follows: TGCGCCAGCAGTGAGGTTAGCGGGAGGGACAATGAGCAGTTCTTC. It yields the protein CASSEVSGRDNEQFF. The chain employs TRBV10-2 and TRBJ2-1, with 11 bases lining up with TRBD2. CDR3 length: 15 residues. From germline, CDR1 is WSHSY and CDR2 SAAADI. Trimming cost V 2 bases and J 5 bases; bases outside gene matches: 2.

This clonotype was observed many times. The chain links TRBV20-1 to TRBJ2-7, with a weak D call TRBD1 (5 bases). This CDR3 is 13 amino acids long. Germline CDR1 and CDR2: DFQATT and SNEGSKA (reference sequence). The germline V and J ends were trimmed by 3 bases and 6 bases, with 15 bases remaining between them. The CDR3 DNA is TGCAGTGCTAGGGATGGGGCGCCTGGCGAGCAGTACTTC. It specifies CSARDGAPGEQYF.

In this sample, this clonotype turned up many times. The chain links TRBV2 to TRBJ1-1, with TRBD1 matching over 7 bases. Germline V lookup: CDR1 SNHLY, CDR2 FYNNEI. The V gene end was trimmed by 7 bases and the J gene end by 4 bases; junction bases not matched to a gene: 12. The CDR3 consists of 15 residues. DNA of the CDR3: TGTGCCAGCATGGGTACAGGGGCCTGGGGCACTGAAGCTTTCTTT. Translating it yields CASMGTGAWGTEAFF.

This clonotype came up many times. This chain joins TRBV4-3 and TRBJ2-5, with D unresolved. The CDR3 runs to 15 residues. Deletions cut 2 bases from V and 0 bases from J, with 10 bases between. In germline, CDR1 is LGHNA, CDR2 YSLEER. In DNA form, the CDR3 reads TGCGCCAGCAGCCAATCCGGAGAGTACCAAGAGACCCAGTACTTC. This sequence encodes CASSQSGEYQETQYF.

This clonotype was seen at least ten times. Written as DNA, the CDR3 is TGTGCCAGCAGCCCGATTACGGGGACAGATACGCAGTATTTT. Protein: CASSPITGTDTQYF. The chain joins TRBV6-1 to TRBJ2-3; possible D gene TRBD2, 5 bases. V was cut by 6 bases and J by 3 bases, with 13 bases left in between. The CDR3 has 14 amino acids. The germline V gene encodes CDR1 MNHNS and CDR2 SASEGT.

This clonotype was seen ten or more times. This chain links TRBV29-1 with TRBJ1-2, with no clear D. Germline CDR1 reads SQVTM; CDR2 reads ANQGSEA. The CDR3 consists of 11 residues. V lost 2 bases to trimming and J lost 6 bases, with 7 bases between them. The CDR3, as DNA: TGCAGCGTTGAATGGAAAAATGGCTACACCTTC. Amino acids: CSVEWKNGYTF.

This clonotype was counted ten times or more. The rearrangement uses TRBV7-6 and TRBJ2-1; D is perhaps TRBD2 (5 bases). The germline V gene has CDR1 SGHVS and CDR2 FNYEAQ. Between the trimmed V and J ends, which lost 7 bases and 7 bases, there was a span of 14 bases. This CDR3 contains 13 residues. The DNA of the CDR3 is TGTGCCAGCACCACCTTAGCGTTAAATGAGCAGTTCTTC. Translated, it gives CASTTLALNEQFF.

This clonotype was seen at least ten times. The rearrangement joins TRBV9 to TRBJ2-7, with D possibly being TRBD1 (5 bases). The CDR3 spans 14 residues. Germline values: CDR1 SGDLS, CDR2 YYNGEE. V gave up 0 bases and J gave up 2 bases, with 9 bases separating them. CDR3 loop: CASSVEVGPYEQYF. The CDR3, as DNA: TGTGCCAGCAGCGTAGAGGTGGGGCCCTACGAGCAGTACTTC.

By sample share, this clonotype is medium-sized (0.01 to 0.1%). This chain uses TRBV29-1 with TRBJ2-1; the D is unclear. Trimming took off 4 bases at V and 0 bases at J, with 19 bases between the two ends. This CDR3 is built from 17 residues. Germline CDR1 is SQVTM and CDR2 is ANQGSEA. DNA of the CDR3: TGCAGCGTTGGTTGGTCGTCAGGACGCGGCTCCTACAATGAGCAGTTCTTC. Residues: CSVGWSSGRGSYNEQFF.

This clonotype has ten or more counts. In DNA form, the CDR3 reads TGTGCCAGCAACGTCGGGCTTCTCGAGCAGTACTTC. Its protein product is CASNVGLLEQYF. J is TRBJ2-7 and V is TRBV28, with D unresolved. V was trimmed by 7 bases and J by 6 bases, leaving 13 bases between them. CDR3 size: 12 residues. Germline CDR1 and CDR2: MDHEN and SYDVKM.

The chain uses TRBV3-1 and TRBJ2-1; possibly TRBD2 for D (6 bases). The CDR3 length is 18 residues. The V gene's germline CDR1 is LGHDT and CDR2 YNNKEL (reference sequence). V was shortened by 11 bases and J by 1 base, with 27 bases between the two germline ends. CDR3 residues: CAFSLLAWEEYSYNEQFF. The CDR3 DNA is TGTGCCTTCAGTTTACTCGCTTGGGAGGAGTATTCCTACAATGAGCAGTTCTTC.

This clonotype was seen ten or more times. CDR3 sequence reads: CASSQETQYF. Here the CDR3 DNA reads TGTGCCAGCAGCCAAGAGACCCAGTACTTC. The chain uses TRBV6-6 and TRBJ2-5; no reliable D call. CDR1 and CDR2 from the germline V gene are MNHNY and SVGAGI (reference sequence). The ends were cut back, 6 bases at V and 1 base at J, with 0 bases in the middle. The CDR3 extends over 10 amino acids.

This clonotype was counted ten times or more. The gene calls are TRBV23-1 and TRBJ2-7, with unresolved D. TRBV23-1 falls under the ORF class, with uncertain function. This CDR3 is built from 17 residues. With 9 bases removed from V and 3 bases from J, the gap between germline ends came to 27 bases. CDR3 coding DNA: TGCGCCAGGAGGCAAGAAGGGAAAGAAGACTCGCTCTACGAGCAGTACTTC. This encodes CARRQEGKEDSLYEQYF.

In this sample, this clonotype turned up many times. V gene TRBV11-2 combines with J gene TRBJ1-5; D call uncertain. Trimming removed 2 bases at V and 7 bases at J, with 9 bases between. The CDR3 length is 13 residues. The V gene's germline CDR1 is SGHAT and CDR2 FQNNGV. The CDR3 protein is CASSLIHSQPQHF. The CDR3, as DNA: TGTGCCAGCAGCTTAATCCACTCCCAGCCCCAGCATTTT.